Sequencing of this T cell receptor (beta chain) was carried out in a study of blood T cell repertoires in COVID-19 (dated by TCRdb to 2020 to 2021). Turning to the overall study: The collaborator samples originated in the United States, Italy and Spain and spanned the acute and convalescent phases of COVID-19. The repertoires were released in a freely available public database meant as a resource for research on the immune response to SARS-CoV-2. The material from the prospective study consisted of cDNA or gDNA derived from T cells, B-cell-depleted T cells, or PBMCs. A de-identified subject ID, COVID-19 status, age in years and sex were almost always included in the sample metadata. Samples were obtained from the ongoing ImmuneRACE study (first 160 participants) and from some 1,200 subjects provided by 6 global collaborators. Subjects who had been exposed to COVID-19, were actively infected with it, or had recovered from it provided the deeply sampled blood TCRbeta repertoires that made up the dataset. HLA class I and class II types, where available, came from metadata supplied by the sample provider rather than from assay-based typing.

Participants in the prospective study were enrolled through a virtual design, were aged 18 to 89 years, and lived in about two dozen United States geographic areas. In the prospective study, cohorts were assigned on the basis of participant-reported clinical history obtained from a screening survey and a study questionnaire. For ImmuneRACE Cohort 3, a participant was defined as recovered based on two consecutive negative NP/OP PCR tests, clearance by a healthcare professional, or resolution of symptoms. In the prospective study, mobile phlebotomists collected whole blood, serum and a nasopharyngeal or oropharyngeal swab from each participant. Participants in the prospective study had the option to provide additional blood draws and questionnaires over a 2-month period. Before DNA extraction, prospective study blood samples were shipped either frozen or at room temperature. TCRbeta CDR3 regions were amplified from genomic DNA by means of the immunoSEQ Assay, a bias-controlled multiplex PCR. The source study handled its data this way. The number of nucleated cells in each sample was estimated from the amplification of reference gene primers within the assay. To quantify the absolute abundance of each unique TCRbeta CDR3 rearrangement, sequence reads were collapsed and filtered. For each sample, productive Simpson clonality was calculated as the square root of Simpson's diversity index over productive rearrangements. Drawn from immuneACCESS, this table holds only the in-frame rearrangements with V and J called that TCRdb kept. Clones are partly lost; checked studies trace under half to an unresolved V gene and leave the rest unexplained. That table furnishes V, J and clone size, whereas the DNA furnished D and trimming. Recorded for this sample are 190,000 or so clones; 75% to 85% of them occurred a single time. The top ten clonotypes cover 12% of the sample.

Summary of the overall study and its limitations: How much clinical and demographic metadata was included differed by source and by participant, and the metadata was provided uncurated.

To note about this clone: Its antigen remains unidentified. Base quality data are lacking; no much larger clone is found one base away.

The sequence was collected from a man between 35 and 55 years old who had recovered from COVID-19. Sequencing input: PBMCs or T cells enriched from blood (not recorded which).

The nucleotides read TGTGCCAGCAGCTTAAGAGGAGGGGCGGTCTATGGCTACACCTTC. Translation gives CASSLRGGAVYGYTF. The chain is encoded by TRBV7-3 joined to TRBJ1-2, with TRBD1 tentatively as D gene (5 bases match). Between the V and J ends, shortened by 1 base and 4 bases respectively, the junction contains 13 bases. The germline V gene sets CDR1 to SGHTA and CDR2 to FQGTGA. Spanning cysteine to phenylalanine, the CDR3 consists of 15 amino acids. Only the CDR3 portion is preserved as DNA: 45 bases, with reading frame beginning at the first base.